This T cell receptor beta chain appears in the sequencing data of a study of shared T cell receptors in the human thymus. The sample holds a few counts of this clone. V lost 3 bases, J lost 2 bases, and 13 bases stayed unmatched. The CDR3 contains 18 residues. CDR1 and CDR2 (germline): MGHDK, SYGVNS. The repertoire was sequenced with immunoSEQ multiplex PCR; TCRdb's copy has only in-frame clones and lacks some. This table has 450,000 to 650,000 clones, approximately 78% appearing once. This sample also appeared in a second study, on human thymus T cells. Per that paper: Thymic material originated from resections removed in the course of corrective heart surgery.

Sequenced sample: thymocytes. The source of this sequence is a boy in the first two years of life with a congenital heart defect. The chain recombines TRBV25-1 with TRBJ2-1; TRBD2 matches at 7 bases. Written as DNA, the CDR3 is TGTGCCAGCAGTGAGGGTACTAGCGTCTCGGACACCTACAATGAGCAGTTCTTC. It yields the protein CASSEGTSVSDTYNEQFF.